Listed below are T cell receptor beta chains from one sample, sequenced in a study of Ad26.COV2.S vaccination and SARS-CoV-2 variants. This table comes from immunoSEQ multiplex PCR, and its TCRdb copy is limited to in-frame clones, with some not included. In the table there are about 680,000 clones, approximately 88% of which are singletons. The sequencing here drew on peripheral blood, taken in a trial of Ad26.COV2.S vaccine versus placebo. These receptor sequences come from a person aged 18-65 years who received the Ad26.COV2.S COVID-19 vaccine or a placebo. Both conserved end residues are part of each CDR3. A D gene is named only where the DNA matches it firmly. Not every row has a clone size; where given, it reads once, few, many or a size class.

abundance | d_gene | j_gene | len | v_gene | CDR3nt | CDR3aa
- | - | TRBJ1-2 | 14 | TRBV19 | TGTGCCAGTAGGGAGGGGGGTTCCGGGAGTGGCTACACCTTC | CASREGGSGSGYTF
- | - | TRBJ1-5 | 13 | TRBV29-1 | TGCAGCACTGGGGGCGATAGCAATCAGCCCCAGCATTTT | CSTGGDSNQPQHF
once | TRBD2 | TRBJ2-1 | 18 | TRBV15 | TGTGCCACCAGCAGATCACTAGCGGGGGGCTTCTCCTACAATGAGCAGTTCTTC | CATSRSLAGGFSYNEQFF
- | - | TRBJ2-3 | 14 | TRBV7-2 | TGTGCCAGCAGCTTAGCACTTACCGTGGATACGCAGTATTTT | CASSLALTVDTQYF
- | - | TRBJ2-2 | 12 | TRBV12-3/TRBV12-4 | TGTGCCAGCAGTATGACACCCGGGGAGCTGTTTTTT | CASSMTPGELFF
- | - | TRBJ1-1 | 16 | TRBV6-1 | TGTGCCAGCAGTGAGGACAGCCAGATCCCGTTGGCTGAAGCTTTCTTT | CASSEDSQIPLAEAFF
- | - | TRBJ2-2 | 15 | TRBV11-2 | TGTGCCAGCAGCCCCCAGAGTTCGCGGACCGGGGAGCTGTTTTTT | CASSPQSSRTGELFF
- | TRBD1 | TRBJ1-6 | 16 | TRBV3-1/TRBV3-2 | TGTGCCAGCAGCCTCCTCCGGGACAGCTATAATTCACCCCTCCACTTT | CASSLLRDSYNSPLHF
- | - | TRBJ2-5 | 14 | TRBV6-6 | TGTGCCAGCAGTCCCCCGAGAGGGTGGGAGACCCAGTACTTC | CASSPPRGWETQYF
- | - | TRBJ2-7 | 13 | TRBV12-3/TRBV12-4 | TGTGCCAGCACCCTTAACGGGCTAAGCGAGCAGTACTTC | CASTLNGLSEQYF
- | TRBD1 | TRBJ1-1 | 14 | TRBV2 | TGTGCCAGCAGTGAGACAGGGAGGAACCCTGAAGCTTTCTTT | CASSETGRNPEAFF
- | - | TRBJ2-7 | 12 | TRBV12-3/TRBV12-4 | TGTGCCAGCAGCCCTTTTAATGTCGAGCAGTACTTC | CASSPFNVEQYF
once | - | TRBJ1-1 | 14 | TRBV6-6 | TGTGCCAGCAGTTACTCGATGGGAAATGCTGAAGCTTTCTTT | CASSYSMGNAEAFF
- | - | TRBJ1-1 | 14 | TRBV27 | TGTGCCAGCAGTCTAACGGTGGGGAACACTGAAGCTTTCTTT | CASSLTVGNTEAFF
- | - | TRBJ1-1 | 13 | TRBV6-2/TRBV6-3 | TGTGCCAGCAGTCTTGACCTGGGCACTGAAGCTTTCTTT | CASSLDLGTEAFF
- | TRBD1 | TRBJ1-5 | 15 | TRBV2 | TGTGCCAGTCAGGGGGAGACTAATAGCAATCAGCCCCAGCATTTT | CASQGETNSNQPQHF